The entry below gives a single T cell receptor beta chain sequence along with its context. This clonotype has a handful of counts. The clone's antigen remains unknown. No much larger clonotype is one base removed from it; base qualities were not supplied. The method behind the library was PCR. The sample was run on a NextSeq 500. Bulk TCR libraries were prepared as previously described, using TCR primers listed in Table S5. The Qiagen AllPrep DNA/RNA kit was used to purify total RNA. Before analysis, reads from multiple sequencing runs of one library were combined. In the authors' own workflow: Reads were retained only if an exact TCR constant sequence was present, and the retained reads were trimmed to 150 nt and grouped according to their 12-nt molecular barcodes. Within each barcode group, reads were sub-clustered at a 15% Levenshtein threshold, and quality-weighted consensus sequences were built per RNA molecule. Non-functional sequences were removed, as were lower-count sequences one edit away from another. Barcode sub-clusters with fewer than 20% of the maximum read count were removed, based on fitting two negative binomial distributions. The public reads were reprocessed in TCRdb via fastp at Q25 and MiXCR, keeping in-frame beta chains. Rows merge per CDR3 protein into single entries with the most common DNA and genes. It is TCRdb's table, rather than the study itself, that gives the V and J calls and clone size. The sample table holds about 630,000 distinct CDR3 sequences, of which about 25% were seen once. The top ten hold about 0.84% of the sample.

This entry is derived from a study of molecular identifiers for immune sequencing clone quantification (dated by TCRdb to 2016 to 2019). About the investigation overall: For a replicate experiment, the RNA from either 20,000 or 100,000 naive CD8 T cells was divided into five aliquots, and four of those aliquots went on to sequencing. The study was a methods study using CD8 T cells to benchmark molecular-identifier clustering-based TCR repertoire sequencing (MIDCIRS) and TCR RNA copy counting. What the work shows at the level of the full study, not this receptor alone: In CMV-specific effector cells, clones with more than 20 RNA copies accounted for over 97% of molecules, whereas in naive cells such clones accounted for under 1%. When barcode sub-clustering was not used, chimeric consensus sequences inflated TCR diversity, with chimeras reaching as high as 47%. Modeling gave around 3 recovered TCR RNA copies per cell versus approximately 11 by digital PCR, implying roughly 29% capture efficiency. Even against a background of one million naive CD8 T cells, spiked-in Jurkat TCR RNA amounting to a single cell's worth was reported to be detectable. The sizes of highly expanded clones could end up underestimated when identical TCR molecules share a barcode. The naive libraries included spiked-in Jurkat TCR RNA (roughly eleven copies' worth), and this Jurkat TCR RNA is not part of the donor repertoire.

Libraries of naive CD8 T cells were built from anywhere between about 20,000 and 1,000,000 sorted cells, with 10%, 30% or 50% of the purified RNA used. Naive CD8 T cells, defined as CD8+CD4-CCR7+CD45RA+, were FACS-sorted into RLT Plus buffer on a BD FACSAria II. Roughly 10 TCR copies' worth of Jurkat RNA were spiked into roughly 19,000-1,000,000 naive CD8 T cell samples to test detection sensitivity. Enrichment of CD8 T cells was performed with RosetteSep CD8+ T Cell Enrichment Cocktail and Ficoll-Paque, after which ACK red cell lysis was carried out. For this chain, trimming is 6 bases at the V end and 0 bases at the J end, and the number of junction bases without a gene match is 12. Counted from cysteine to phenylalanine, this CDR3 has 16 amino acids. Left in the record is the CDR3 DNA by itself, 48 bases read in frame from the first base. CDR1 and CDR2 are read off the germline V gene (reference sequence) as DFQATT and SNEGSKA.

The clonotype was recovered from a human donor in good health. Some libraries in this study had Jurkat cell RNA spiked in. The sequence links TRBV20-1 to TRBJ2-7; the junction holds 9 bases that match TRBD2. Sequencing was done on a sample of naive CD8+ T cells from blood, with Jurkat cell RNA spiked in. The cell subset or site label, read with the paper, signifies: FACS-sorted CD8+CD4-CCR7+CD45RA+ naive T cells. The sequence in DNA is TGCAGTGCCACTGGGCGGGGGGGCACCGCCTCCTACGAGCAGTACTTC. This gives the protein CSATGRGGTASYEQYF.